This record concerns one T cell receptor (beta chain) sequence. The table lists this clonotype with a few counts. This clone's antigen is unknown. The sample holds no much larger clone one base away, and base qualities are not on file. This entry belongs to a study of T-cell memory formation after mild COVID-19 (dated by TCRdb to about 2021). Regarding the research as a whole: TCR sequence clusters from the two donors were found to be largely donor specific. Longitudinal TCRalpha and TCRbeta repertoire sequencing tracked T-cell clones expanding and contracting after mild COVID-19 in two donors. The cohort comprised two young, previously healthy adult volunteers, one female and one male. Overall study outcomes, separate from this receptor: Contracting CD4+ clones were located mainly in the CM and EM memory subsets, whereas CD8+ clones were found to be enriched in EMRA. SARS-CoV-2 specificity was not confirmed for the second-wave clones peaking on day 37. The study included only a couple of mild cases, and larger cohorts that include severe cases with pre-infection samples were judged to be necessary. Some responding clones were detected in pre-infection memory, which suggested that pre-existing cross-reactive memory T cells had joined the SARS-CoV-2 response. From day 15 to 85, contracting clones showed balanced CD4/CD8 phenotypes, whereas a second wave of clones that expanded from day 15 to 37 leaned towards CD4+.

These reads were obtained on an Illumina NovaSeq 6000. Using 5'RACE with constant-segment primers, TCRalpha and TCRbeta cDNA libraries were constructed, with sample barcodes and unique molecular identifiers added in the process. RNA was extracted from every sample with Trizol reagent. The libraries were amplified in two PCR steps, and the second step added a second sample barcode and Illumina TruSeq adapters. Sequencing of libraries was performed on an Illumina NovaSeq with 2 x 150 bp paired-end reads. Per the authors' processing: With migec v1.2.7, reads were demultiplexed and then collapsed into UMI-guided consensus sequences. Using mixcr v2.1.11, UMI consensuses were aligned to TRA and TRB V and J templates and then assembled into clonotypes. Expanded or contracted clonotypes were those called significant by both edgeR and NoisET, with noise models trained on biological replicates. For edgeR calls, the cutoffs were a false discovery rate-adjusted p below 0.01 and a log2 fold-change threshold of 1. As an exploratory analysis of dynamics, max-normalized trajectories of the 1000 most abundant clonotypes were examined by PCA with hierarchical clustering. Each responding clone was given a CD4 or CD8 phenotype based on the CD4+ and CD8+ repertoires, which had been sequenced separately. TCRdb handled the public reads itself, with Q25 trimming in fastp and clone calling in MiXCR, and kept productive beta chains. Every entry covers one CDR3 protein and lists the most common genes and DNA from its rows. These V and J calls originate from TCRdb's pipeline instead of the authors' own analysis. Here the sample has fewer than 350,000 distinct CDR3 sequences; more than 15% occur a single time. The top ten constitute more than 20% of the sample.

From cysteine to phenylalanine, the CDR3 is 15 amino acids long. CDR3 DNA is the only sequence kept; it has 45 bases, read in frame from the first base. Per the germline V gene, SGHTA is the CDR1 and FQGNSA is the CDR2. Trimming takes 1 base from V and 4 bases from J, and the germline ends sit 11 bases apart. PBMCs were isolated by Ficoll-Paque density gradient centrifugation. The V and J genes are TRBV7-2 and TRBJ1-3; matching of 6 bases hints at TRBD1 as the D gene. Material: PBMCs or a T cell subset sorted from them (not recorded which). The clonotype was recovered from a man aged 18 to 30 who had mild COVID-19 (a few samples of this study predate the infection). The sample titles of this study are shuffled in the database, so cell type and time point are left out; the donor was told from shared clones. CDR3 protein: CASSLVVTGGNTIYF. The nucleotide sequence is TGTGCCAGCAGCTTAGTAGTGACAGGAGGAAACACCATATATTTT.